This T cell receptor (beta chain) was captured by sequencing in a study of T cell changes during pregnancy in multiple sclerosis. Sequenced by immunoSEQ multiplex PCR; TCRdb stores in-frame clones only, minus some. The table has 42,000 or so clones, around 92% seen once. The CDR3 consists of 16 residues. Germline CDR1 reads SGHTA; CDR2 reads FQGNSA. V dropped 1 base and J dropped 3; count of bases not matched to a gene: 5. V gene TRBV7-2 combines with J gene TRBJ1-5; 8 positions match TRBD1. The specimen was CD4+ T cells from peripheral blood mononuclear cells, collected after pregnancy. This clonotype was obtained from a female donor with multiple sclerosis, enrolled in a pregnancy study. The chain's CDR3 is CASSLDSGGLNQPQHF. The CDR3 DNA reads TGTGCCAGCAGCTTAGATTCAGGGGGCCTCAATCAGCCCCAGCATTTT.